A single sample is the source of the 16 T cell receptor beta chains below, sequenced in a study of T-cell memory formation after mild COVID-19. One entry per CDR3 protein results from TCRdb running MiXCR on the 5' RACE reads. The profile covers 350,000 to 550,000 distinct CDR3 sequences, with 15% to 20% appearing a single time and about 22% taken by the ten largest. Material for sequencing was PBMCs or a T cell subset sorted from them (not recorded which). The receptors derive from a man between 18 and 35 years old who had mild COVID-19 (a few samples of this study predate the infection). Cell type and time point are not known.

The chain couples TRBV9 to TRBJ2-7, with D perhaps TRBD1 or TRBD2 (5 bases each). Per the germline V gene, CDR1 is SGDLS and CDR2 is YYNGEE. The CDR3 is 15 amino acids. V was clipped by 0 bases and J by 1 base, with 11 bases between them. CDR3 region: CASSVGGTDSYEQYF. CDR3 nucleotides: TGTGCCAGCAGCGTAGGTGGGACGGATTCCTACGAGCAGTACTTC.

This clonotype was seen a handful of times. This chain joins TRBV5-1 and TRBJ2-2; the D is unclear. The CDR3 runs 14 residues. The germline CDR1 and CDR2 sequences are SGHRS and YFSETQ. V gave up 0 bases and J gave up 6 bases, with 9 bases separating them. The CDR3 bases are TGCGCCAGCAGCTTGGGGGATGGCTCCGGGGAGCTGTTTTTT. Translating it yields CASSLGDGSGELFF.

This chain uses TRBV19 with TRBJ1-3; D gene ambiguous. This CDR3 is built from 13 residues. CDR1 LNHDA and CDR2 SQIVND come from the germline V gene (reference sequence). V lost 8 bases to trimming and J lost 3 bases, with 11 bases between them. In DNA form, the CDR3 reads TGTGCCAGTTCCCGCGTTGGTGGAAACACCATATATTTT. It yields the protein CASSRVGGNTIYF. The full variable domain, completed using reference TRBV19 and TRBJ1-3, is DGGITQSPKYLFRKEGQNVTLSCEQNLNHDAMYWYRQDPGQGLRLIYYSQIVNDFQKGDIAEGYSVSREKKESFPLTVTSAQKNPTAFYLCASSRVGGNTIYFGEGSWLTVV.

CDR3: CASSPRRPQETQYF. CDR3 nucleotide sequence: TGCGCCAGCAGCCCGAGGAGACCCCAAGAGACCCAGTACTTC. The chain is built from TRBV5-1 and TRBJ2-5; D gene ambiguous. V was trimmed by 4 bases and J by 1 base, leaving 11 bases between them. The CDR3 has 14 amino acids. Germline V gives CDR1 SGHRS, CDR2 YFSETQ.

J is TRBJ1-2 and V is TRBV6-2 or TRBV6-3; unclear D gene. CDR1 MNHEY and CDR2 SVGEGT come from the germline V gene. V lost 1 base to trimming and J lost 5 bases, with 11 bases between them. CDR3 length: 14 amino acids. Written as DNA, the CDR3 is TGTGCCAGCAGTTACTGGGAGAGGCTTTATGGCTACACCTTC. This translates into CASSYWERLYGYTF.

The chain is built from TRBV7-9 and TRBJ2-3; 7 bases fit TRBD2. The J segment lost 5 bases and the V segment lost 6 bases, leaving 8 bases of the junction unmatched. The CDR3 length is 14 residues. Germline V lookup: CDR1 SEHNR, CDR2 FQNEAQ (reference sequence). CDR3 amino acids: CASRRLAEGDTQYF. The CDR3 nucleotides read TGTGCCAGCAGAAGACTAGCCGAGGGAGATACGCAGTATTTT.

This chain connects TRBV19 to TRBJ2-5; D uncertain. Germline lookup yields CDR1 LNHDA and CDR2 SQIVND (reference sequence). CDR3 size: 13 residues. Trimming took 0 bases from V and 2 from J, leaving 4 bases between them. CDR3 bases: TGTGCCAGTAGTATAGACTTTCAAGAGACCCAGTACTTC. Protein: CASSIDFQETQYF.

This chain links TRBV6-1 with TRBJ1-5; possible D gene TRBD1, 5 bases. The CDR3 loop spans 13 amino acids. The germline V gene encodes CDR1 MNHNS and CDR2 SASEGT. Trimming pared 5 bases from V and 10 bases from J, leaving 15 bases between. In DNA, the CDR3 is TGTGCCAGCAGTAAGGAACAGGAGTTACCCCAGCATTTT. Its translation is CASSKEQELPQHF.

The chain employs TRBV5-1 and TRBJ1-1; the match to TRBD1 covers 7 bases. The V gene's germline CDR1 is SGHRS and CDR2 YFSETQ. V trimming: 0 bases; J trimming: 3 bases; junction bases outside the gene matches: 5. The CDR3 spans 15 residues. The CDR3 nucleotides are TGCGCCAGCAGCTTGGCCTGGCAGGGGGACACTGAAGCTTTCTTT. Translation: CASSLAWQGDTEAFF.

The chain links TRBV6-5 to TRBJ1-5; D gene unclear. The CDR3 consists of 13 residues. Trimming removed 6 bases at V and 6 bases at J, with 12 bases between. CDR1 and CDR2 from the germline V gene are MNHEY and SVGAGI. CDR3 DNA: TGTGCCAGCAGCTACCAGGTTACTCAGCCCCAGCATTTT. Protein sequence: CASSYQVTQPQHF.

There are a few counts of this clonotype. This chain links TRBV7-9 with TRBJ2-1, with 8 bases lining up with TRBD2. V lost 2 bases to trimming and J lost 10 bases; unmatched junction nucleotides: 10. Germline values: CDR1 SEHNR, CDR2 FQNEAQ (reference sequence). The CDR3 loop spans 15 amino acids. CDR3 DNA: TGTGCCAGCAGCTTATTTTACGGGGGGGCCCAGGAGCAGTTCTTC. Protein: CASSLFYGGAQEQFF.

This chain uses TRBV20-1 with TRBJ2-7; no definite D call. The CDR3 contains 11 residues. Germline V lookup: CDR1 DFQATT, CDR2 SNEGSKA (reference sequence). V lost 3 bases to trimming and J lost 4 bases, with 7 bases between them. The CDR3 sequence is CSASGAYEQYF. DNA of the CDR3: TGCAGTGCTAGTGGAGCGTACGAGCAGTACTTC.

The chain joins TRBV20-1 to TRBJ2-7, with D uncertain. The V end was cut by 3 bases, the J end by 0 bases, with 9 bases between. This CDR3 is 13 amino acids long. In germline, CDR1 is DFQATT, CDR2 SNEGSKA (reference sequence). CDR3 sequence: CSARPRVSYEQYF. DNA of the CDR3: TGCAGTGCTAGGCCCAGAGTCTCCTACGAGCAGTACTTC.

This clonotype was seen only a few times. This chain joins TRBV4-2 and TRBJ2-3; 9 bases fit TRBD2. The CDR3 is 17 amino acids. Trimming cost V 0 bases and J 3 bases; bases outside gene matches: 7. Germline assignment: CDR1 LGHNA and CDR2 YNFKEQ. CDR3 amino acids: CASSQDQAGLATDTQYF. The DNA for the CDR3 is TGTGCCAGCAGCCAAGACCAGGCGGGACTAGCAACAGATACGCAGTATTTT.

The chain links TRBV5-4 to TRBJ2-1, with D uncertain. CDR1 is SGHNT and CDR2 is YYREEE in the germline V gene (reference sequence). CDR3 length: 12 residues. The V gene lost 4 bases and the J gene lost 7 bases, with 9 bases spanning the gap. The CDR3 is CASSRTVNEQFF. The CDR3 coding sequence is TGTGCCAGCAGCCGGACCGTGAATGAGCAGTTCTTC.

The chain uses TRBV4-3 and TRBJ1-6, with D hard to call. Germline V gene lookup returns CDR1 LGHNA and CDR2 YSLEER. Deletions cut 0 bases from V and 4 bases from J, with 10 bases between. CDR3 length: 16 amino acids. CDR3 sequence reads: CASSQDAQRYNSPLHF. The CDR3 DNA is TGCGCCAGCAGCCAAGATGCACAGAGATATAATTCACCCCTCCACTTT.